This TCR beta chain derives from a study of T cell responses to AZD1222 COVID-19 vaccine. The overall study: Recipients boosted at about 4 weeks or about 12 weeks are pooled.

Notes on this clone: The antigen is unknown.

CDR3 length equals 18 residues. The trim removed 4 bases at V and 2 bases at J, leaving 9 bases unmatched. CDR1 and CDR2 from the germline V gene are KGHDR and SFDVKD. Study results and limitations: Donors skewed white British and female; clonal diversity was possibly underestimated.

Sequencing used immunoSEQ multiplex PCR; TCRdb keeps in-frame clones, though not all of them. The data contain more than 70,000 clones, about 88% of them seen just once; the ten biggest clones take up more than 10%. The TCR originated in an adult in good health. Sequences were derived from peripheral blood, sampled on day 0 of AZD1222 vaccination. The chain links TRBV24-1 to TRBJ2-4, with TRBD1 matching over 11 bases. The CDR3 coding sequence is TGTGCCACCAGTGAAACCCCCGGACAGGGGGCGTCCAAAAACATTCAGTACTTC. It codes for CATSETPGQGASKNIQYF.